This entry lists 25 T cell receptor beta chains sequenced from one sample in a study of control samples from healthy donors and cancer patients. The data were produced by immunoSEQ multiplex PCR, yet TCRdb's version contains in-frame clones alone and is incomplete. The table has about 120,000 clones, approximately 90% seen once. Sample: blood. Receptor source: a man in his forties or fifties in good health.

V is TRBV7-6 and J is TRBJ1-5; 8 nucleotides line up with TRBD1. Germline V gene sequence: CDR1 SGHVS, CDR2 FNYEAQ. The CDR3 has 15 residues. V lost 1 base and J lost 5; bases outside the gene matches: 4. The CDR3 loop reads CASSLESGGHQPQHF. In DNA form, the CDR3 reads TGTGCCAGCAGCTTAGAGTCAGGGGGCCATCAGCCCCAGCATTTT.

The rearrangement links TRBV2 to TRBJ1-5; 7 nucleotides line up with TRBD1. V was clipped by 5 bases and J by 1 base; unmatched bases: 5. The CDR3 runs to 15 residues. CDR1 and CDR2 from the germline V gene are SNHLY and FYNNEI. DNA of the CDR3: TGTGCCAGCAGTCTCGGACAGGTGAGCAATCAGCCCCAGCATTTT. It is translated as CASSLGQVSNQPQHF.

The chain recombines TRBV10-2 with TRBJ1-2; possibly TRBD1 for D (5 bases). V was shortened by 7 bases and J by 4 bases, with 19 bases between the two germline ends. CDR1 WSHSY and CDR2 SAAADI come from the germline V gene. The CDR3 loop spans 15 amino acids. The CDR3 DNA follows: TGCGCCAGCAACACAGGACCCTCGCCCCTCTATGGCTACACCTTC. This encodes CASNTGPSPLYGYTF.

The chain combines TRBV11-3 with TRBJ1-1, with 8 bases matching TRBD1. CDR1 is SGHNT, CDR2 YENEEA, per germline. The CDR3 loop spans 14 amino acids. With 4 bases clipped from V and 4 bases from J, the junction kept 5 bases outside the gene matches. For the CDR3, the DNA is TGTGCCAGCAGCTCCGGACAGGGATTCACTGAAGCTTTCTTT. Residues: CASSSGQGFTEAFF.

V is TRBV7-2 and J is TRBJ1-2; D not resolved. From germline, CDR1 is SGHTA and CDR2 FQGNSA. This CDR3 is 14 amino acids long. V lost 0 bases to trimming and J lost 4 bases, with 9 bases between them. CDR3 loop: CASSLAIRTYGYTF. The CDR3 DNA is TGTGCCAGCAGCTTAGCTATACGAACCTATGGCTACACCTTC.

The chain uses TRBV19 and TRBJ1-5; no reliable D call. In germline, CDR1 is LNHDA, CDR2 SQIVND (reference sequence). The CDR3 spans 12 residues. V was pared by 6 bases and J by 4 bases, with 7 bases between. The CDR3 DNA follows: TGTGCCAGTAGGCCAGAGAATCAGCCCCAGCATTTT. Translation gives CASRPENQPQHF.

The J gene is TRBJ2-7, the V gene TRBV7-9; D gene uncertain. CDR3 size: 11 residues. V was cut by 4 bases and J by 3 bases, with 4 bases left in between. In germline, CDR1 is SEHNR, CDR2 FQNEAQ (reference sequence). The CDR3 coding sequence is TGTGCCAGCAGCTCTAACTACGAGCAGTACTTC. Residues: CASSSNYEQYF.

The V call is TRBV12-3 or TRBV12-4, the J call TRBJ1-4; D gene uncertain. V was shortened by 4 bases and J by 8 bases, with 11 bases between the two germline ends. This CDR3 is built from 13 residues. CDR3 protein: CASSSGVAEKLFF. The CDR3, as DNA: TGTGCCAGCAGTTCTGGAGTTGCGGAAAAACTGTTTTTT.

The rearrangement links TRBV24-1 to TRBJ2-3, with TRBD1 identical over 9 bases. The ends lost 3 bases at V and 4 bases at J; junction bases unmatched: 7. Per germline, CDR1 KGHDR and CDR2 SFDVKD. The CDR3 runs to 16 residues. In DNA form, the CDR3 reads TGTGCCACCAGTGATAGATGGACAGGGGATGCAGATACGCAGTATTTT. Encoded protein: CATSDRWTGDADTQYF.

This chain uses TRBV6-2 or TRBV6-3 with TRBJ2-1, with TRBD2 matching 11 bases. The CDR3 is 18 amino acids. Germline CDR1 and CDR2: MNHEY and SVGEGT. After removal of 2 bases from V and 4 bases from J, the junction contained 10 bases not matched to a gene. The CDR3 bases are TGTGCCAGCAGTTACAAAGGACTAGCGGGCTTAGGGTACAATGAGCAGTTCTTC. Its protein product is CASSYKGLAGLGYNEQFF.

The V gene is TRBV20-1, the J gene TRBJ1-2; D is ambiguous. The germline V and J ends were trimmed by 3 bases and 8 bases, with 10 bases remaining between them. The CDR3 has 11 residues. Looked up from germline, CDR1 is DFQATT and CDR2 is SNEGSKA (reference sequence). The CDR3 loop is CSASDTRGYTF. The DNA of the CDR3 is TGCAGTGCTAGCGATACGCGGGGCTACACCTTC.

The chain is built from TRBV9 and TRBJ2-5, with 13 bases aligning to TRBD2. CDR3 length: 18 residues. Per the germline V gene, CDR1 is SGDLS and CDR2 is YYNGEE. V shed 0 bases and J 5 bases; nucleotides not matched to a gene: 10. CDR3 bases: TGTGCCAGCAGCGTAGCTACGACTAGCGGGGGGATGGGGGAGACCCAGTACTTC. Amino acids: CASSVATTSGGMGETQYF.

The chain recombines TRBV24-1 with TRBJ2-3; D is uncertain. V was trimmed by 4 bases and J by 0 bases, leaving 10 bases between them. CDR3 length: 15 amino acids. CDR1 and CDR2 from the germline V gene are KGHDR and SFDVKD. The CDR3 sequence is CATSELHTSTDTQYF. The CDR3 region has the DNA TGTGCCACCAGTGAGCTGCATACTAGCACAGATACGCAGTATTTT.

This rearrangement joins TRBV19 to TRBJ2-5; D is possibly TRBD2 (6 bases). The CDR3 covers 15 residues. Trimming cost V 3 bases and J 1 base, with 12 bases left between them. CDR1 and CDR2 from the germline V gene are LNHDA and SQIVND (reference sequence). CDR3 residues: CASSMPGTSQETQYF. CDR3 nucleotide sequence: TGTGCCAGTAGTATGCCGGGGACTTCCCAAGAGACCCAGTACTTC.

This clone was detected only once. The V gene is TRBV7-8, the J gene TRBJ2-1, with D unclear. The CDR3 totals 9 residues. CDR1 SGHVS and CDR2 FQNEAQ come from the germline V gene. V shed 5 bases and J shed 9 bases, with 2 bases lying between them. The CDR3 spells CASSREQFF. CDR3 coding DNA: TGTGCCAGCAGCCGTGAGCAGTTCTTC.

The chain links TRBV5-4 to TRBJ1-2; D gene ambiguous. The V and J ends lost 1 base and 7 bases respectively, with 14 bases between them. CDR1 SGHNT and CDR2 YYREEE come from the germline V gene (reference sequence). CDR3 length: 14 amino acids. The CDR3 DNA follows: TGTGCCAGCAGCTTGCCCCGGACGGACTCTGGCTACACCTTC. Its translation: CASSLPRTDSGYTF.

The chain employs TRBV18 and TRBJ2-3; TRBD2 matches at 8 bases. Germline trimming cut 2 bases from V and 0 bases from J; bases unmatched to any gene: 4. Germline assignment: CDR1 KGHSH and CDR2 LQKENI. CDR3 length: 16 amino acids. The CDR3 nucleotides read TGTGCCAGCTCACCAGGACTAGCACCAAGCACAGATACGCAGTATTTT. This encodes CASSPGLAPSTDTQYF.

Points on this clone: Other nucleotide sequences from this sample produce the same CDR3. The chain uses TRBV24-1 and TRBJ2-7, with D hard to call. CDR3 length: 11 residues. With 4 bases removed from V and 3 bases from J, the gap between germline ends came to 3 bases. Looked up from germline, CDR1 is KGHDR and CDR2 is SFDVKD. CDR3 sequence reads: CATSDHYEQYF. The CDR3 nucleotides are TGTGCCACCAGTGACCACTACGAGCAGTACTTC.

This rearrangement joins TRBV4-3 to TRBJ1-1; TRBD1 is a possible D gene (5 bases). The CDR3 length is 11 residues. V was cut by 8 bases and J by 7 bases, with 11 bases left in between. Per germline, CDR1 LGHNA and CDR2 YSLEER. In nucleotides, the CDR3 is TGCGCCAGCCGTGGGGGGGGTGAAGCTTTCTTT. It is translated as CASRGGGEAFF.

V usage is TRBV5-4 and J usage is TRBJ1-2; 7 bases fit TRBD1. CDR3 size: 14 residues. In germline, CDR1 is SGHNT, CDR2 YYREEE (reference sequence). With 1 base clipped from V and 3 bases from J, the junction kept 3 bases outside the gene matches. The CDR3, as DNA: TGTGCCAGCAGCTTGCAGGGGGGTGACTATGGCTACACCTTC. Translating gives CASSLQGGDYGYTF.

V usage is TRBV28 and J usage is TRBJ1-5; D might be TRBD1 (6 bases). The CDR3 has 13 residues. Looked up from germline, CDR1 is MDHEN and CDR2 is SYDVKM. Trimming removed 10 bases from V and 9 bases from J, with 19 bases in between. The CDR3 DNA follows: TGTGCCACCGACAACCCAGGGGTTAGGCCCCAGCATTTT. Protein sequence: CATDNPGVRPQHF.

The chain is built from TRBV6-1 and TRBJ1-1; D gene ambiguous. Per the germline V gene, CDR1 is MNHNS and CDR2 is SASEGT. The V end was cut by 1 base, the J end by 1 base, with 13 bases between. The CDR3 has 16 residues. The CDR3 region has the DNA TGTGCCAGCAGTGAAGACAGACCATTGGGGAACACTGAAGCTTTCTTT. Its protein product is CASSEDRPLGNTEAFF.

This chain links TRBV6-4 with TRBJ2-3; D is unclear. Germline CDR1 reads MRHNA; CDR2 reads SNTAGT. Trimming removed 2 bases from V and 2 bases from J, with 8 bases in between. This CDR3 has 14 residues. This CDR3 reads CASSDEFYTDTQYF. Written as DNA, the CDR3 is TGTGCCAGCAGTGACGAGTTCTACACAGATACGCAGTATTTT.

The genes are TRBV7-3 and TRBJ1-1; TRBD1 might be the D (6 bases). V lost 5 bases and J 1 base, leaving 8 bases between the germline ends. The CDR3 runs 13 residues. Germline V lookup: CDR1 SGHTA, CDR2 FQGTGA. The DNA of the CDR3 is TGTGCCAGCAGCCAACAGGGGAACACTGAAGCTTTCTTT. This encodes CASSQQGNTEAFF.

The V gene is TRBV7-8, the J gene TRBJ1-2; D is ambiguous. The CDR3 has 11 residues. The germline V and J ends were trimmed by 1 base and 8 bases, with 5 bases remaining between them. CDR1 is SGHVS, CDR2 FQNEAQ, per germline. The CDR3 DNA reads as TGTGCCAGCAGCTTAGGGCCGGGCTACACCTTC. Translated, it gives CASSLGPGYTF.